One and the same sample provided the 28 T cell receptor beta chains below, sequenced in a study of T cell repertoires in cytomegalovirus infection. These receptors are not linked to any known antigen. TCRdb called the reads again in MiXCR, with one record for every CDR3 protein. The sample records about 570,000 distinct CDR3 sequences, roughly 43% being singletons. The sequencing used cultured PBMCs, collected from culture after CMV antigen stimulation. The receptors were sampled from a human donor in good health (CMV status not recorded). Some clones in this sample may be carry-over from other donors' samples.

J is TRBJ2-5 and V is TRBV3-1; 9 bases fit TRBD1. V lost 8 bases and J lost 2; bases outside the gene matches: 9. Germline CDR1 reads LGHDT; CDR2 reads YNNKEL (reference sequence). The CDR3 length is 15 residues. In DNA form, the CDR3 reads TGTGCCAGCCTCCCTCGGGGGACAGGGCAAGAGACCCAGTACTTC. Amino acid sequence: CASLPRGTGQETQYF.

The rearrangement links TRBV7-2 to TRBJ2-2; 8 bases are shared with TRBD2. V trimming: 3 bases; J trimming: 5 bases; junction bases outside the gene matches: 8. Germline CDR1 SGHTA, CDR2 FQGNSA. The CDR3 length is 16 residues. CDR3 DNA sequence: TGTGCCAGCAGCTTCACCGGGACTAGAATAACCGGGGAGCTGTTTTTT. Translating it yields CASSFTGTRITGELFF.

CDR3 region: CASSYARDLGELFF. DNA for the CDR3: TGTGCCAGCAGTTATGCGAGGGATCTAGGGGAGCTGTTTTTT. The genes are TRBV6-9 and TRBJ2-2; weak D call: TRBD2 (5 bases). Between the trimmed V and J ends, which lost 2 bases and 8 bases, there was a span of 12 bases. CDR3 length equals 14 residues. Germline V CDR1 and CDR2: MNHGY, SVAAGI.

This clonotype showed up many times. The CDR3 is CASSTRRSTGELFF. In nucleotides, the CDR3 is TGTGCCAGCAGCACCCGCCGGAGCACCGGGGAGCTGTTTTTT. V usage is TRBV7-2 and J usage is TRBJ2-2; no firm D call. The CDR3 sequence is 14 residues long. Trimming took off 5 bases at V and 4 bases at J, with 11 bases between the two ends. Germline lookup yields CDR1 SGHTA and CDR2 FQGNSA.

This clonotype was picked up one time. This chain uses TRBV20-1 with TRBJ2-1; TRBD2 might be the D (5 bases). Germline V gives CDR1 DFQATT, CDR2 SNEGSKA (reference sequence). The CDR3 runs to 14 residues. CDR3 loop: CSGERPSTYNEQFF. CDR3 coding DNA: TGCAGCGGAGAGCGGCCCTCTACCTACAATGAGCAGTTCTTC.

This clonotype was found many times. The chain employs TRBV7-2 and TRBJ1-6, with a possible D match to TRBD1 (6 bases). CDR1 SGHTA and CDR2 FQGNSA come from the germline V gene. There are 18 residues in the CDR3. Trimming took off 5 bases at V and 1 base at J, with 18 bases between the two ends. The CDR3 reads CASSRRGGAQSYNSPLHF. CDR3 coding DNA: TGTGCCAGCAGCCGCCGGGGGGGGGCGCAGTCCTATAATTCACCCCTCCACTTT.

This clonotype has just a few counts. The rearrangement links TRBV7-2 to TRBJ2-1; D is uncertain. CDR3 length: 15 residues. Germline CDR1 reads SGHTA; CDR2 reads FQGNSA. The germline V and J ends were trimmed by 5 bases and 0 bases, with 11 bases remaining between them. The CDR3, as DNA: TGTGCCAGCAGCAGGACGGCGAGCTCCTACAATGAGCAGTTCTTC. It is translated as CASSRTASSYNEQFF.

V usage is TRBV20-1 and J usage is TRBJ2-1; the D gene is possibly TRBD2 (6 bases). This CDR3 is built from 13 residues. V lost 3 bases, J lost 7 bases, and 13 bases lay in between. The germline V gene has CDR1 DFQATT and CDR2 SNEGSKA (reference sequence). CDR3 nucleotide sequence: TGCAGTGCTAGGGCCGGGAGCATGAATGAGCAGTTCTTC. Encoded protein: CSARAGSMNEQFF.

V and J are TRBV12-3 or TRBV12-4 and TRBJ2-6, with D uncertain. The CDR3 length is 15 residues. The germline V and J ends were trimmed by 0 bases and 3 bases, with 6 bases remaining between them. CDR3: CASSLARVGANVLTF. For the CDR3, the DNA is TGTGCCAGCAGTTTAGCACGGGTTGGGGCCAACGTCCTGACTTTC.

The chain recombines TRBV5-4 with TRBJ1-3, with D tentatively TRBD1 (5 bases). Trimming stripped 0 bases from V and 0 bases from J, with 19 bases between. Germline lookup yields CDR1 SGHNT and CDR2 YYREEE (reference sequence). This CDR3 region has 19 residues. The CDR3 sequence: CASSLGGRRGGSSGNTIYF. Written as DNA, the CDR3 is TGTGCCAGCAGCTTGGGGGGCAGGCGTGGCGGATCCTCTGGAAACACCATATATTTT.

For this clonotype: An end of the junction does not agree with germline; a read error may underlie this. V usage is TRBV7-2 and J usage is TRBJ2-7; no clear D. This CDR3 spans 11 amino acids. Germline V CDR1 and CDR2: SGHTA, FQGNSA. The CDR3 nucleotides read TGTGTCAGCAGTCTCAACTACGAGCAGTACTTC. Translation: CVSSLNYEQYF.

This clonotype was seen a single time. The chain recombines TRBV12-3 or TRBV12-4 with TRBJ2-7, with 9 bases aligning to TRBD2. The trim removed 3 bases at V and 6 bases at J, leaving 6 bases unmatched. The CDR3 has 14 residues. CDR3 region: CASSFGGRDSEQYF. DNA of the CDR3: TGTGCCAGCAGTTTCGGCGGGAGGGATTCCGAGCAGTACTTC.

The chain links TRBV6-1 to TRBJ2-2; possibly TRBD1 for D (8 bases). Trimming pared 2 bases from V and 6 bases from J, leaving 10 bases between. Germline V gene data show CDR1 as MNHNS and CDR2 as SASEGT. The CDR3 loop spans 14 amino acids. The CDR3 coding sequence is TGTGCCAGCAGTGAAACAGGGGGGGCCGGGGAGCTGTTTTTT. It is translated as CASSETGGAGELFF.

The V gene is TRBV7-6, the J gene TRBJ2-7, with TRBD2 matching over 13 bases. J lost 3 bases, V lost 2 bases, and 7 bases had no gene match. From germline, CDR1 is SGHVS and CDR2 FNYEAQ. The CDR3 contains 17 residues. CDR3 sequence reads: CASSLSLGLAGDYEQYF. The CDR3 DNA is TGTGCCAGCAGCTTATCTCTAGGACTAGCGGGAGACTACGAGCAGTACTTC.

A few counts support this clonotype. CDR3 coding DNA: TGCAGTGCTAGAGTCTTTCGGACCGGGGAGCTGTTTTTT. Amino acid sequence: CSARVFRTGELFF. The chain has TRBV20-1 and TRBJ2-2, with D unresolved. The CDR3 loop spans 13 amino acids. Germline V lookup: CDR1 DFQATT, CDR2 SNEGSKA (reference sequence). V lost 1 base, J lost 5 bases, and 8 bases lay in between.

The rearrangement links TRBV4-3 to TRBJ1-1, with D possibly TRBD1 on 5 matching bases. With 1 base removed from V and 1 base from J, the gap between germline ends came to 10 bases. The CDR3 has 15 amino acids. The germline V gene has CDR1 LGHNA and CDR2 YSLEER. CDR3 region: CASSQGGWENTEAFF. CDR3 nucleotides: TGCGCCAGCAGCCAAGGGGGCTGGGAGAACACTGAAGCTTTCTTT.

The J gene is TRBJ1-5, the V gene TRBV12-3 or TRBV12-4; maybe TRBD1 (5 bases). The CDR3 is made up of 15 amino acids. The V and J ends lost 0 bases and 5 bases respectively, with 11 bases between them. The CDR3 is CASSLAQGQHQPQHF. The CDR3 nucleotides read TGTGCCAGCAGTTTAGCGCAGGGCCAGCATCAGCCCCAGCATTTT.

This clonotype was found many times. This chain uses TRBV7-8 with TRBJ1-2; no definite D call. Trimming removed 0 bases at V and 4 bases at J, with 12 bases between. The CDR3 has 15 amino acids. Germline values: CDR1 SGHVS, CDR2 FQNEAQ. Here the CDR3 reads CASSLARFRSYGYTF. The CDR3 DNA sequence: TGTGCCAGCAGCTTAGCGCGGTTTAGGAGCTATGGCTACACCTTC.

This chain links TRBV19 with TRBJ2-1; D is unclear. The CDR3 has 16 residues. Germline V gene sequence: CDR1 LNHDA, CDR2 SQIVND (reference sequence). V gave up 1 base and J gave up 5 bases, with 15 bases separating them. CDR3 DNA sequence: TGTGCCAGTAGTATAGGTCGTCCCTTCTTCCACAATGAGCAGTTCTTC. Encoded protein: CASSIGRPFFHNEQFF. The entire variable domain, with the rest obtained from reference TRBV19 and TRBJ2-1, is as follows: DGGITQSPKYLFRKEGQNVTLSCEQNLNHDAMYWYRQDPGQGLRLIYYSQIVNDFQKGDIAEGYSVSREKKESFPLTVTSAQKNPTAFYLCASSIGRPFFHNEQFFGPGTRLTVL.

This clonotype came up a few times. The chain employs TRBV28 and TRBJ2-7; D unresolved. Germline CDR1 is MDHEN and CDR2 is SYDVKM. V was cut by 4 bases and J by 2 bases, with 12 bases left in between. This CDR3 comprises 14 residues. CDR3 region: CASSSRLGTYEQYF. The CDR3 DNA sequence: TGTGCCAGCAGTTCGCGACTGGGAACCTACGAGCAGTACTTC.

V and J are TRBV12-3 or TRBV12-4 and TRBJ1-4; D is unclear. Trimming removed 2 bases from V and 8 bases from J, with 12 bases in between. This CDR3 contains 14 residues. CDR3 nucleotides: TGTGCCAGCAGTTTATGGGCGACTGGGGAAAAACTGTTTTTT. As protein: CASSLWATGEKLFF.

This sequence joins TRBV11-1 and TRBJ2-1; D is perhaps TRBD1 or TRBD2 (6 bases each). V lost 5 bases and J 4 bases, leaving 9 bases between the germline ends. The germline V gene encodes CDR1 SGHAT and CDR2 FQDESV (reference sequence). CDR3 length: 13 amino acids. DNA of the CDR3: TGTGCCAGCAGCAAAGGGGGGTACAATGAGCAGTTCTTC. This codes for CASSKGGYNEQFF.

The V call is TRBV12-3 or TRBV12-4, the J call TRBJ2-2; D might be TRBD1 or TRBD2, each matching 5 bases. This CDR3 contains 15 residues. Trimming removed 0 bases at V and 8 bases at J, with 13 bases between. CDR3 protein: CASSLAGVFPGELFF. For the CDR3, the DNA is TGTGCCAGCAGTTTAGCGGGGGTTTTCCCTGGGGAGCTGTTTTTT.

The gene calls are TRBV12-3 or TRBV12-4 and TRBJ2-3; 10 bases agree with TRBD2. CDR3 length: 14 amino acids. V trimming: 10 bases; J trimming: 8 bases; junction bases outside the gene matches: 12. The CDR3, as DNA: TGTGCCACCACCTCTAGCGGGGGTTCTGGTACGCAGTATTTT. Translating it yields CATTSSGGSGTQYF.

This clonotype was recorded a few times. J is TRBJ2-2 and V is TRBV7-2; 7 bases are a match to TRBD2. Per germline, CDR1 SGHTA and CDR2 FQGNSA. The CDR3 sequence is 17 residues long. V trimming: 3 bases; J trimming: 1 base; junction bases outside the gene matches: 8. This CDR3 is CASSFLIPSGNTGELFF. CDR3 coding DNA: TGTGCCAGCAGCTTCCTCATCCCTAGCGGGAACACCGGGGAGCTGTTTTTT.

This chain joins TRBV6-2 or TRBV6-3 and TRBJ2-7; D is perhaps TRBD2 (6 bases). The CDR3 spans 15 residues. Germline V lookup: CDR1 MNHEY, CDR2 SVGEGT. Trimming cost V 2 bases and J 0 bases, with 11 bases left between them. The CDR3 bases are TGTGCCAGCAGTTACGGGCGGGGAAGCTCCTACGAGCAGTACTTC. Translation gives CASSYGRGSSYEQYF.

This chain's CDR3 is CASSLTPMGEQYF. The CDR3 DNA is TGTGCCAGCAGCTTGACTCCAATGGGGGAGCAGTACTTC. The chain couples TRBV7-8 to TRBJ2-7, with D unresolved. CDR1 SGHVS and CDR2 FQNEAQ come from the germline V gene. The ends were cut back, 3 bases at V and 7 bases at J, with 13 bases in the middle. CDR3 size: 13 residues.

The V and J genes are TRBV19 and TRBJ1-5; 7 bases are shared with TRBD1. CDR1 is LNHDA, CDR2 SQIVND, per germline (reference sequence). The CDR3 spans 13 residues. The V and J ends lost 6 bases and 3 bases, in that order; junction bases with no gene match: 2. As DNA, the CDR3 is TGTGCCAGTAGCGGACAGGTCAATCAGCCCCAGCATTTT. Protein product: CASSGQVNQPQHF.